The 22 T cell receptor beta chains given below trace back to one sample, sequenced in a study of blood T cell repertoires in COVID-19. Assay used: immunoSEQ multiplex PCR; TCRdb lists only in-frame clones, some missing. The table lists tens of thousands of clones, around 90% of them singletons. Specimen: peripheral blood. These receptor sequences come from a human donor in a cohort sampled during active COVID-19.

The chain has TRBV6-6 and TRBJ2-3, with D perhaps TRBD2 (6 bases). The ends were cut back, 6 bases at V and 4 bases at J, with 17 bases in the middle. In germline, CDR1 is MNHNY, CDR2 SVGAGI (reference sequence). The CDR3 has 15 amino acids. Here the CDR3 DNA reads TGTGCCAGCAGGCTAGCGACCAGGATGTCAGATACGCAGTATTTT. It encodes CASRLATRMSDTQYF.

The chain couples TRBV30 to TRBJ2-1; 8 nucleotides agree with TRBD2. This CDR3 is built from 15 residues. From germline, CDR1 is GTSNPN and CDR2 SVGIG (reference sequence). With V trimmed by 4 bases and J by 2 bases, 7 bases remained unmatched. CDR3 amino acids: CAWNPTGGTYNEQFF. CDR3 coding DNA: TGTGCCTGGAACCCAACGGGAGGGACCTACAATGAGCAGTTCTTC.

The gene calls are TRBV9 and TRBJ1-2, with 7 nucleotides matching TRBD1. The CDR3 has 16 residues. Germline CDR1 is SGDLS and CDR2 is YYNGEE. Trimming removed 0 bases from V and 4 bases from J; junction bases left unmatched: 9. The CDR3 coding sequence is TGTGCCAGCAGCGTAGCGAGACAGGGAATCTTCTATGGCTACACCTTC. It encodes CASSVARQGIFYGYTF.

This clone has more than one count but fewer than ten. The gene calls are TRBV27 and TRBJ1-5; no reliable D call. Germline V gene data show CDR1 as MNHEY and CDR2 as SMNVEV (reference sequence). Trimming removed 6 bases from V and 1 base from J, with 10 bases in between. The CDR3 sequence is 14 residues long. CDR3 sequence (DNA): TGTGCCAGCAGGCCTAGTTACAGCAATCAGCCCCAGCATTTT. This encodes CASRPSYSNQPQHF.

The chain links TRBV5-1 to TRBJ1-1; the D is unclear. CDR1 and CDR2 from the germline V gene are SGHRS and YFSETQ. Trimming removed 0 bases at V and 3 bases at J, with 9 bases between. The CDR3 length is 14 residues. The chain's CDR3 is CASSLVTPDTEAFF. The DNA for the CDR3 is TGCGCCAGCAGCTTGGTTACCCCGGACACTGAAGCTTTCTTT.

The rearrangement uses TRBV14 and TRBJ2-3; D perhaps matches TRBD2 (5 bases). Trimming shortened V by 4 bases and J by 7 bases, and 9 bases separated the two germline ends. The CDR3 has 12 residues. The germline CDR1 and CDR2 sequences are SGHDN and FVKESK. CDR3 sequence reads: CASSPRGYTQYF. DNA of the CDR3: TGTGCCAGCAGCCCTCGAGGGTATACGCAGTATTTT.

The chain uses TRBV4-2 and TRBJ2-1; 9 bases are a match to TRBD2. After removal of 3 bases from V and 2 bases from J, the junction contained 5 bases not matched to a gene. The CDR3 spans 16 residues. CDR1 and CDR2 (germline): LGHNA, YNFKEQ. CDR3 sequence (DNA): TGTGCCAGCAGCCAGGAGACTAGCGGCCCCTACAATGAGCAGTTCTTC. Protein: CASSQETSGPYNEQFF.

The sample holds one count of this clone. The chain recombines TRBV19 with TRBJ2-4; 10 bases agree with TRBD2. The CDR3 length is 15 residues. Looked up from germline, CDR1 is LNHDA and CDR2 is SQIVND (reference sequence). With V trimmed by 3 bases and J by 7 bases, 6 bases remained unmatched. CDR3 region: CASSMGTSEGNIQYF. The CDR3 DNA reads TGTGCCAGTAGTATGGGGACTAGCGAGGGCAACATTCAGTACTTC.

This clone was seen a single time. The gene calls are TRBV28 and TRBJ1-1; D is undetermined. The CDR3 extends over 14 amino acids. V dropped 3 bases and J dropped 0 bases, with 8 bases sitting between them. Germline V gives CDR1 MDHEN, CDR2 SYDVKM. The CDR3 nucleotides read TGTGCCAGCAGTTTCGGTGCTATGAACACTGAAGCTTTCTTT. Its translation: CASSFGAMNTEAFF.

J is TRBJ2-1 and V is TRBV7-9, with a tentative D call TRBD2 (5 bases). Germline assignment: CDR1 SEHNR and CDR2 FQNEAQ (reference sequence). This CDR3 has 14 residues. Trimming removed 1 base from V and 5 bases from J, with 9 bases in between. The CDR3 DNA reads TGTGCCAGCAGCTTAGGAGGGCTGAACAATGAGCAGTTCTTC. Protein product: CASSLGGLNNEQFF.

The chain carries TRBV5-4 and TRBJ2-1; 11 bases fit TRBD2. After removal of 4 bases from V and 6 bases from J, the junction contained 9 bases not matched to a gene. Germline loops: CDR1 SGHNT, CDR2 YYREEE (reference sequence). The CDR3 is made up of 16 amino acids. CDR3 in DNA: TGTGCCAGCAGCGCGGGACTAGCGGTTACCGGCAATGAGCAGTTCTTC. It is translated as CASSAGLAVTGNEQFF.

This chain connects TRBV2 to TRBJ2-2; 9 bases are a match to TRBD1. Germline loops: CDR1 SNHLY, CDR2 FYNNEI. V lost 4 bases and J lost 9; bases outside the gene matches: 6. CDR3 length: 14 residues. CDR3: CASSGDRVFRELFF. For the CDR3, the DNA is TGTGCCAGCAGTGGGGACAGGGTGTTCCGGGAGCTGTTTTTT.

This chain uses TRBV6-1 with TRBJ2-7; 8 bases are a match to TRBD1. V lost 1 base, J lost 4 bases, and 3 bases stayed unmatched. The CDR3 sequence is 14 residues long. Germline V gives CDR1 MNHNS, CDR2 SASEGT. CDR3 region: CASSEEGTGYEQYF. In DNA form, the CDR3 reads TGTGCCAGCAGTGAAGAGGGGACAGGATACGAGCAGTACTTC.

This rearrangement joins TRBV24-1 to TRBJ1-1; 7 nucleotides agree with TRBD1. In germline, CDR1 is KGHDR, CDR2 SFDVKD. J gave up 4 bases and V 8 bases, and 6 bases lay outside the gene matches. The CDR3 loop spans 13 amino acids. CDR3: CATTNDRATEAFF. The CDR3 region has the DNA TGTGCCACCACTAACGACAGGGCCACTGAAGCTTTCTTT.

J is TRBJ2-1 and V is TRBV7-6; TRBD2 aligns across 8 bases. Germline assignment: CDR1 SGHVS and CDR2 FNYEAQ. J was trimmed by 1 base and V by 2 bases; bases with no gene match: 13. The CDR3 has 19 amino acids. CDR3 region: CASSLSGWISGISYNEQFF. In DNA form, the CDR3 reads TGTGCCAGCAGCTTAAGTGGCTGGATTAGCGGGATTTCCTACAATGAGCAGTTCTTC.

This clone was seen a single time. This rearrangement joins TRBV4-1 to TRBJ2-7, with 10 bases lining up with TRBD2. V lost 5 bases to trimming and J lost 0 bases; unmatched junction nucleotides: 4. There are 15 residues in the CDR3. CDR1 is MGHRA, CDR2 YSYEKL, per germline. The CDR3 region has the DNA TGCGCCAGCAGCTCCTCTAGCGGGAGCTCCTACGAGCAGTACTTC. This codes for CASSSSSGSSYEQYF.

Regarding this clone: The identical CDR3 is also encoded by other nucleotide sequences in the sample. The chain couples TRBV6-5 to TRBJ2-7, with a weak D call TRBD2 (6 bases). From germline, CDR1 is MNHEY and CDR2 SVGAGI. Trimming shortened V by 2 bases and J by 1 base, and 12 bases separated the two germline ends. This CDR3 contains 15 residues. For the CDR3, the DNA is TGTGCCAGCAGTTACCGGCGGGATCATTCCTACGAGCAGTACTTC. Amino acid sequence: CASSYRRDHSYEQYF.

The chain combines TRBV9 with TRBJ1-5, with D maybe TRBD1 (5 bases). V dropped 3 bases and J dropped 5 bases, with 12 bases sitting between them. The CDR3 runs to 14 residues. Germline CDR1 and CDR2: SGDLS and YYNGEE. The CDR3 bases are TGTGCCAGCAGCGGTTCAGGGTTGTATCAGCCCCAGCATTTT. It translates to CASSGSGLYQPQHF.

The chain uses TRBV29-1 and TRBJ1-1, with 8 bases identical to TRBD1. The CDR3 loop spans 13 amino acids. Germline loops: CDR1 SQVTM, CDR2 ANQGSEA. The junction had 6 bases not matched to a gene; V was cut back by 8 bases and J by 1 base. The CDR3 protein is CSSGTGGNTEAFF. CDR3 bases: TGCAGCTCCGGGACAGGTGGGAACACTGAAGCTTTCTTT.

The rearrangement joins TRBV28 to TRBJ1-4; tentative D call: TRBD1 (5 bases). With 5 bases removed from V and 0 bases from J, the gap between germline ends came to 7 bases. Germline values: CDR1 MDHEN, CDR2 SYDVKM. The CDR3 sequence is 14 residues long. This CDR3 reads CASSQGATNEKLFF. The CDR3 DNA reads TGTGCCAGCAGTCAGGGTGCAACTAATGAAAAACTGTTTTTT.

CDR3 in DNA: TGTGCCAGTAGTAAGTCCCTAAGCCAGCCCCAGCATTTT. Its protein product is CASSKSLSQPQHF. V and J are TRBV19 and TRBJ1-5; no clear D gene. The germline CDR1 and CDR2 sequences are LNHDA and SQIVND (reference sequence). Trimming took 4 bases from V and 7 from J, leaving 11 bases between them. This CDR3 comprises 13 residues.

The chain carries TRBV20-1 and TRBJ1-5, with 10 bases identical to TRBD1. The CDR3 consists of 14 residues. Germline CDR1 reads DFQATT; CDR2 reads SNEGSKA (reference sequence). The V segment lost 6 bases and the J segment 5 bases; nucleotides outside the gene matches: 7. The CDR3: CSASSGTGDQPQHF. CDR3 sequence (DNA): TGCAGTGCCAGTTCGGGGACAGGGGATCAGCCCCAGCATTTT.